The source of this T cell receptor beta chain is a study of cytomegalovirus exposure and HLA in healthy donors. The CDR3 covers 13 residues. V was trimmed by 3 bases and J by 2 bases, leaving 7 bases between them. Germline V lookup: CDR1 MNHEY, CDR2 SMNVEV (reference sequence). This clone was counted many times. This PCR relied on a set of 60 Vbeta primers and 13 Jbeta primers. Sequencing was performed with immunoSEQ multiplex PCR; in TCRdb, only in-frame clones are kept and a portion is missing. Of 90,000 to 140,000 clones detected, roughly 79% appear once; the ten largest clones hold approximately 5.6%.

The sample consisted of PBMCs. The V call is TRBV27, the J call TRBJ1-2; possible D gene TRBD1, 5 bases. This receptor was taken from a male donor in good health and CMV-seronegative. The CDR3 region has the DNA TGTGCCAGCAGTTTTGGGGGGAACTATGGCTACACCTTC. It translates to CASSFGGNYGYTF.